Presented here are 26 T cell receptor beta chains from one specimen sequenced in a study of T cell changes during pregnancy in multiple sclerosis. The table came from immunoSEQ multiplex PCR; TCRdb's copy has only in-frame clones and leaves some out. Here the sample spans about 68,000 clones, roughly 89% being singletons. The material was peripheral blood, obtained in the second trimester of pregnancy. The receptors were sampled from a female donor with multiple sclerosis, enrolled in a pregnancy study.

The CDR3 region has the DNA TGTGCCAGCAGAGTAGACAGGGGGGTAATCGATGAGCAGTTCTTC. Its translation: CASRVDRGVIDEQFF. The gene calls are TRBV6-1 and TRBJ2-1; 9 bases line up with TRBD1. This CDR3 region has 15 residues. J gave up 8 bases and V 6 bases, and 11 bases lay outside the gene matches. The germline gives CDR1 MNHNS, CDR2 SASEGT.

The gene calls are TRBV7-6 and TRBJ2-7, with 8 bases that match TRBD1. The CDR3 is made up of 15 amino acids. The germline V gene has CDR1 SGHVS and CDR2 FNYEAQ. The junction had 11 bases not matched to a gene; V was cut back by 5 bases and J by 5 bases. The CDR3 is CASSRGTDRENEQYF. The CDR3 DNA sequence: TGTGCCAGCAGCCGCGGCACGGACAGGGAGAACGAGCAGTACTTC.

A single count supports this clone. The genes are TRBV7-3 and TRBJ1-1, with a weak D call TRBD1 (6 bases). This CDR3 comprises 13 residues. Germline V gives CDR1 SGHTA, CDR2 FQGTGA. The V gene lost 2 bases and the J gene lost 9 bases, with 13 bases spanning the gap. CDR3 DNA: TGTGCCAGCAGCTTAGGGGACACTTTGAAAGCTTTCTTT. The encoded protein is CASSLGDTLKAFF.

The chain combines TRBV7-3 with TRBJ1-1, with 11 bases that match TRBD1. Germline V gene sequence: CDR1 SGHTA, CDR2 FQGTGA. CDR3 size: 17 residues. After removal of 4 bases from V and 0 bases from J, the junction contained 7 bases not matched to a gene. CDR3 residues: CASSWGRTGGLNTEAFF. CDR3 DNA sequence: TGTGCCAGCAGCTGGGGTCGGACAGGGGGCCTGAACACTGAAGCTTTCTTT. Complete variable domain (other parts from reference TRBV7-3 and TRBJ1-1): GAGVSQTPSNKVTEKGKYVELRCDPISGHTALYWYRQSLGQGPEFLIYFQGTGAADDSGLPNDRFFAVRPEGSVSTLKIQRTERGDSAVYLCASSWGRTGGLNTEAFFGQGTRLTVV.

This chain joins TRBV25-1 and TRBJ2-1; 10 bases fit TRBD1. V lost 6 bases and J lost 7; bases outside the gene matches: 6. The CDR3 consists of 14 residues. Germline lookup yields CDR1 MGHDK and CDR2 SYGVNS. CDR3 nucleotides: TGTGCCAGCAGAGACAGGGGGCTATGGAATGAGCAGTTCTTC. Amino acid sequence: CASRDRGLWNEQFF.

The chain couples TRBV19 to TRBJ1-5; no clear D gene. The CDR3 totals 15 residues. V lost 4 bases to trimming and J lost 5 bases, with 15 bases between them. Germline V lookup: CDR1 LNHDA, CDR2 SQIVND (reference sequence). The CDR3 region has the DNA TGTGCCAGTAGTACGCCCGGAGGATTTGATCAGCCCCAGCATTTT. This sequence encodes CASSTPGGFDQPQHF.

The chain uses TRBV5-5 and TRBJ2-7, with D maybe TRBD2 (6 bases). This CDR3 comprises 15 residues. Germline V gives CDR1 SGHKS, CDR2 YYEKEE (reference sequence). Trimming removed 5 bases from V and 0 bases from J, with 15 bases in between. CDR3 in DNA: TGTGCCAGCAGTCCACTCCTGGGGGGCTCCTACGAGCAGTACTTC. Protein sequence: CASSPLLGGSYEQYF.

This clone was recorded only once. J is TRBJ2-5 and V is TRBV11-3; 7 positions match TRBD2. Germline CDR1 reads SGHNT; CDR2 reads YENEEA. The CDR3 length is 17 residues. The V gene end was trimmed by 0 bases and the J gene end by 7 bases; junction bases not matched to a gene: 14. CDR3 sequence: CASSLDLGGVGAGTQYF. CDR3 DNA sequence: TGTGCCAGCAGCTTAGACCTTGGGGGGGTCGGGGCCGGGACCCAGTACTTC.

The V call is TRBV5-1, the J call TRBJ2-3; 9 bases match TRBD2. The V and J ends lost 0 bases and 6 bases, in that order; junction bases with no gene match: 5. Germline V gene data show CDR1 as SGHRS and CDR2 as YFSETQ. The CDR3 has 15 amino acids. The CDR3 DNA sequence: TGCGCCAGCAGCTTGGGAGCGGGGGGCCCTGATACGCAGTATTTT. It is translated as CASSLGAGGPDTQYF.

The chain combines TRBV7-6 with TRBJ2-3, with 9 bases aligning to TRBD1. With 5 bases clipped from V and 4 bases from J, the junction kept 10 bases outside the gene matches. The CDR3 consists of 16 residues. CDR1 and CDR2 from the germline V gene are SGHVS and FNYEAQ. CDR3 coding DNA: TGTGCCAGCAGCCTCGGACAGGGGTCGATCCCAGATACGCAGTATTTT. This sequence encodes CASSLGQGSIPDTQYF. The whole variable domain, filled in from reference TRBV7-6 and TRBJ2-3, reads GAGVSQSPRYKVTKRGQDVALRCDPISGHVSLYWYRQALGQGPEFLTYFNYEAQQDKSGLPNDRFSAERPEGSISTLTIQRTEQRDSAMYRCASSLGQGSIPDTQYFGPGTRLTVL.

CDR3 nucleotides: TGTGCCAGCAGCTTAGCGCGTCGGGGTTCCTTTAGTGGCATTCAGTACTTC. Residues: CASSLARRGSFSGIQYF. The rearrangement joins TRBV7-2 to TRBJ2-4, with D possibly being TRBD2 (5 bases). The germline gives CDR1 SGHTA, CDR2 FQGNSA. The CDR3 has 17 amino acids. V dropped 0 bases and J dropped 9 bases, with 21 bases sitting between them.

The V call is TRBV29-1, the J call TRBJ1-3; the match to TRBD1 covers 7 bases. The trim removed 5 bases at V and 4 bases at J, leaving 8 bases unmatched. CDR3 length: 14 residues. Per germline, CDR1 SQVTM and CDR2 ANQGSEA. The CDR3 region has the DNA TGCAGCGTTCGAGAGGGGGCGCGGGGAAACACCATATATTTT. This gives the protein CSVREGARGNTIYF.

The genes are TRBV25-1 and TRBJ1-1; D gene ambiguous. CDR1 and CDR2 from the germline V gene are MGHDK and SYGVNS. The CDR3 runs 14 residues. V shed 1 base and J shed 1 base, with 7 bases lying between them. This chain's CDR3 is CASSELGSNTEAFF. The CDR3 DNA sequence: TGTGCCAGCAGTGAATTGGGCTCGAACACTGAAGCTTTCTTT. The full variable domain, rest sourced from reference TRBV25-1 and TRBJ1-1, is EADIYQTPRYLVIGTGKKITLECSQTMGHDKMYWYQQDPGMELHLIHYSYGVNSTEKGDLSSESTVSRIRTEHFPLTLESARPSHTSQYLCASSELGSNTEAFFGQGTRLTVV.

This clone showed up just once. The CDR3 region has the DNA TGTGCCAGCAGCTTAGTTCCGGGAGGGACCCAGTACTTC. This codes for CASSLVPGGTQYF. J is TRBJ2-5 and V is TRBV7-3, with 7 positions matching TRBD2. The germline CDR1 and CDR2 sequences are SGHTA and FQGTGA. This CDR3 contains 13 residues. J gave up 7 bases and V 2 bases, and 4 bases lay outside the gene matches.

The chain's CDR3 is CASSPTEINEKLFF. CDR3 coding DNA: TGTGCCAGCAGCCCGACAGAGATTAATGAAAAACTGTTTTTT. The genes are TRBV7-9 and TRBJ1-4; D might be TRBD1 (5 bases). Germline CDR1 SEHNR, CDR2 FQNEAQ (reference sequence). The CDR3 sequence is 14 residues long. V lost 5 bases to trimming and J lost 4 bases, with 11 bases between them.

V usage is TRBV5-4 and J usage is TRBJ2-1, with D perhaps TRBD1 (6 bases). Trimming took off 0 bases at V and 0 bases at J, with 10 bases between the two ends. From germline, CDR1 is SGHNT and CDR2 YYREEE (reference sequence). The CDR3 is made up of 16 amino acids. The CDR3 nucleotides are TGTGCCAGCAGCTTGGGGGGGCCAGACTCCTACAATGAGCAGTTCTTC. Translating gives CASSLGGPDSYNEQFF. Based on the CDR3 plus reference TRBV5-4 and TRBJ2-1, the full variable domain is ETGVTQSPTHLIKTRGQQVTLRCSSQSGHNTVSWYQQALGQGPQFIFQYYREEENGRGNFPPRFSGLQFPNYSSELNVNALELDDSALYLCASSLGGPDSYNEQFFGPGTRLTVL.

The rearrangement uses TRBV5-4 and TRBJ1-2, with D tentatively TRBD1 (5 bases). Germline CDR1 SGHNT, CDR2 YYREEE (reference sequence). Trimming removed 4 bases at V and 2 bases at J, with 9 bases between. The CDR3 is made up of 13 amino acids. As DNA, the CDR3 is TGTGCCAGCAGCCCAAGGGGCAACTATGGCTACACCTTC. Residues: CASSPRGNYGYTF.

The V call is TRBV2, the J call TRBJ1-1, with 9 bases matching TRBD1. V gave up 6 bases and J gave up 6 bases; unmatched junction bases: 8. Germline V gene lookup returns CDR1 SNHLY and CDR2 FYNNEI. The CDR3 contains 14 residues. DNA of the CDR3: TGTGCCAGCAGGCCGACAGGGGGGAAGGCTGAAGCTTTCTTT. It codes for CASRPTGGKAEAFF.

CDR3 sequence reads: CASLRGLSTDTQYF. CDR3 bases: TGTGCCAGCCTTCGGGGTCTGAGCACAGATACGCAGTATTTT. The V call is TRBV7-9, the J call TRBJ2-3; possible D gene TRBD2, 5 bases. V dropped 8 bases and J dropped 0 bases, with 12 bases sitting between them. CDR1 is SEHNR and CDR2 is FQNEAQ in the germline V gene (reference sequence). This CDR3 is built from 14 residues. The full variable domain, rest sourced from reference TRBV7-9 and TRBJ2-3, is DTGVSQNPRHKITKRGQNVTFRCDPISEHNRLYWYRQTLGQGPEFLTYFQNEAQLEKSRLLSDRFSAERPKGSFSTLEIQRTEQGDSAMYLCASLRGLSTDTQYFGPGTRLTVL.

This clone was counted once. This sequence joins TRBV4-3 and TRBJ2-1; perhaps TRBD2 as D (5 bases). V was pared by 2 bases and J by 7 bases, with 24 bases between. Per the germline V gene, CDR1 is LGHNA and CDR2 is YSLEER. The CDR3 runs to 18 residues. The CDR3 is CASSQSWRVLSSTNEQFF. In nucleotides, the CDR3 is TGCGCCAGCAGCCAAAGTTGGCGGGTCCTATCATCAACGAATGAGCAGTTCTTC.

The chain links TRBV5-5 to TRBJ1-1; 10 bases line up with TRBD1. The CDR3 loop spans 16 amino acids. Germline CDR1 and CDR2: SGHKS and YYEKEE (reference sequence). Trimming took 0 bases from V and 0 from J; bases not matched to a gene: 2. The CDR3 region is CASSLGQGALNTEAFF. In nucleotides, the CDR3 is TGTGCCAGCAGCTTGGGACAGGGGGCTCTGAACACTGAAGCTTTCTTT.

V gene TRBV6-5 combines with J gene TRBJ2-3, with 7 bases that match TRBD2. With 2 bases clipped from V and 4 bases from J, the junction kept 6 bases outside the gene matches. CDR1 MNHEY and CDR2 SVGAGI come from the germline V gene. This CDR3 contains 15 residues. The CDR3 spells CASSYEREGPDTQYF. The CDR3 nucleotides are TGTGCCAGCAGTTACGAGAGGGAGGGCCCAGATACGCAGTATTTT.

This clone was detected once. The chain couples TRBV23-1 to TRBJ2-5, with 10 bases identical to TRBD2. TRBV23-1 is an ORF, and what it does is uncertain. V shed 0 bases and J 11 bases; nucleotides not matched to a gene: 6. CDR3 length: 14 amino acids. The CDR3 DNA sequence: TGCGCCAGCAGTCAATCACGGACTAGCGGACCACAGTACTTC. Translation: CASSQSRTSGPQYF.

The V and J genes are TRBV9 and TRBJ2-7; TRBD1 might be the D (6 bases). The germline V gene encodes CDR1 SGDLS and CDR2 YYNGEE. The germline V and J ends were trimmed by 4 bases and 0 bases, with 11 bases remaining between them. The CDR3 is made up of 14 amino acids. In DNA form, the CDR3 reads TGTGCCAGCAGCCCCCGAGGGGGCTCCTACGAGCAGTACTTC. As protein: CASSPRGGSYEQYF.

J is TRBJ2-7 and V is TRBV7-9; D perhaps matches TRBD2 (5 bases). V lost 3 bases and J 7 bases, leaving 19 bases between the germline ends. CDR3 length: 15 amino acids. CDR1 is SEHNR and CDR2 is FQNEAQ in the germline V gene (reference sequence). CDR3 residues: CASSFSTGILREQYF. DNA for the CDR3: TGTGCCAGCAGCTTTTCCACCGGGATTCTACGAGAGCAGTACTTC.

The rearrangement joins TRBV7-6 to TRBJ1-1; TRBD1 agrees at 8 bases. After removal of 7 bases from V and 6 bases from J, the junction contained 13 bases not matched to a gene. The germline V gene has CDR1 SGHVS and CDR2 FNYEAQ. This CDR3 has 15 residues. As DNA, the CDR3 is TGTGCCAGCACCTTCTCCTCGGACAGGGCCCCTGAAGCTTTCTTT. It specifies CASTFSSDRAPEAFF.